What follows are 29 T cell receptor beta chains derived from one specimen sequenced in a study of blood T cell repertoires in COVID-19. The repertoire was sequenced with immunoSEQ multiplex PCR; TCRdb's copy has only in-frame clones and lacks some. The sample consists of 150,000 to 200,000 clones, 85% to 90% of them appearing once. The sample was peripheral blood. The receptors were gathered from a woman in her 70s with acute or convalescent COVID-19.

V usage is TRBV27 and J usage is TRBJ1-5; no clear D gene. V gave up 5 bases and J gave up 4 bases, with 15 bases separating them. Germline V gene sequence: CDR1 MNHEY, CDR2 SMNVEV (reference sequence). The CDR3 totals 15 residues. The CDR3 here is CASSPRGSKNQPQHF. The CDR3 coding sequence is TGTGCCAGCAGTCCCCGCGGGTCTAAAAATCAGCCCCAGCATTTT.

This clone has just a few counts. The chain links TRBV6-5 to TRBJ1-6; 9 bases align to TRBD1. The CDR3 spans 14 residues. In germline, CDR1 is MNHEY, CDR2 SVGAGI. Trimming at V came to 5 bases and at J to 8 bases, leaving 4 bases not matched to a gene. CDR3 in DNA: TGTGCCAGCAGTAACAGGGGGCCCGATTCACCCCTCCACTTT. This codes for CASSNRGPDSPLHF.

This clone has a handful of counts. V usage is TRBV4-1 and J usage is TRBJ1-1, with 8 nucleotides matching TRBD1. The V gene end was trimmed by 0 bases and the J gene end by 7 bases; junction bases not matched to a gene: 4. Looked up from germline, CDR1 is MGHRA and CDR2 is YSYEKL. The CDR3 is 14 amino acids. The CDR3 DNA follows: TGCGCCAGCAGCCAAGAGGACAGGGAGTATGAAGCTTTCTTT. This sequence encodes CASSQEDREYEAFF.

This clone was seen once. V is TRBV4-2 and J is TRBJ1-3; 8 positions match TRBD1. J gave up 3 bases and V 0 bases, and 4 bases lay outside the gene matches. CDR1 and CDR2 (germline): LGHNA, YNFKEQ. The CDR3 length is 16 residues. The CDR3 nucleotides are TGTGCCAGCAGCCAAGATCGCAGGGGGCTTGGAAACACCATATATTTT. This translates into CASSQDRRGLGNTIYF.

The chain couples TRBV9 to TRBJ2-3; TRBD1 aligns across 8 bases. Germline-derived CDR1 and CDR2 are SGDLS and YYNGEE. J gave up 0 bases and V 4 bases, and 7 bases lay outside the gene matches. The CDR3 spans 16 residues. The CDR3 sequence is CASSPRQGLSTDTQYF. The CDR3 region has the DNA TGTGCCAGCAGCCCCCGACAGGGGCTAAGCACAGATACGCAGTATTTT.

The chain employs TRBV9 and TRBJ2-1; 12 nucleotides agree with TRBD2. The trim removed 2 bases at V and 2 bases at J, leaving 5 bases unmatched. The CDR3 spans 17 residues. The germline V gene encodes CDR1 SGDLS and CDR2 YYNGEE. The CDR3 nucleotides are TGTGCCAGCAGCGTTTCCCCTAGCGGGGGGGCCTACAATGAGCAGTTCTTC. Encoded protein: CASSVSPSGGAYNEQFF.

The gene calls are TRBV30 and TRBJ2-7; 10 bases line up with TRBD1. V was clipped by 4 bases and J by 6 bases; unmatched bases: 12. CDR1 and CDR2 from the germline V gene are GTSNPN and SVGIG (reference sequence). This CDR3 is built from 15 residues. The CDR3 region has the DNA TGTGCCTGGAACCCTCCGGGACAGGGGCGGGCCGAGCAGTACTTC. It is translated as CAWNPPGQGRAEQYF.

The rearrangement links TRBV5-8 to TRBJ1-4; a weak D match, TRBD1 (6 bases). V was cut by 2 bases and J by 4 bases, with 15 bases left in between. The CDR3 is 16 residues long. The germline V gene has CDR1 SGHTS and CDR2 YDEGEE. The DNA of the CDR3 is TGTGCCAGCAGCTTTTCCTCAGGGGCTGATAATGAAAAACTGTTTTTT. Residues: CASSFSSGADNEKLFF.

This chain uses TRBV27 with TRBJ1-1, with a weak D call TRBD1 (5 bases). The germline CDR1 and CDR2 sequences are MNHEY and SMNVEV (reference sequence). Between the trimmed V and J ends, which lost 2 bases and 0 bases, there was a span of 10 bases. There are 15 residues in the CDR3. CDR3 in amino acids: CASSLNSRVNTEAFF. DNA of the CDR3: TGTGCCAGCAGTTTAAATTCCAGGGTGAACACTGAAGCTTTCTTT.

This clone came up a few times. The chain joins TRBV7-2 to TRBJ2-2; 12 bases align to TRBD2. J gave up 7 bases and V 6 bases, and 3 bases lay outside the gene matches. Germline V lookup: CDR1 SGHTA, CDR2 FQGNSA. The CDR3 runs 14 residues. The CDR3 DNA reads TGTGCCAGCAGTACTAGCGGGAGGTTCGGGGAGCTGTTTTTT. This sequence encodes CASSTSGRFGELFF.

This clone was counted once. The rearrangement links TRBV7-2 to TRBJ1-1; the D is unclear. Looked up from germline, CDR1 is SGHTA and CDR2 is FQGNSA. The CDR3 covers 14 residues. V gave up 3 bases and J gave up 3 bases, with 11 bases separating them. CDR3 in amino acids: CASSFAGRYTEAFF. DNA of the CDR3: TGTGCCAGCAGCTTCGCCGGGAGGTACACTGAAGCTTTCTTT. Full variable domain (outside the CDR3, taken from reference TRBV7-2 and TRBJ1-1): GAGVSQSPSNKVTEKGKDVELRCDPISGHTALYWYRQSLGQGLEFLIYFQGNSAPDKSGLPSDRFSAERTGGSVSTLTIQRTQQEDSAVYLCASSFAGRYTEAFFGQGTRLTVV.

This rearrangement joins TRBV6-5 to TRBJ2-1; tentative D call: TRBD1 (6 bases). V gave up 6 bases and J gave up 0 bases, with 12 bases separating them. The CDR3 contains 15 residues. Per germline, CDR1 MNHEY and CDR2 SVGAGI. The CDR3 DNA reads as TGTGCCAGCAGGGGGGCGATATTCTCCTACAATGAGCAGTTCTTC. Translating gives CASRGAIFSYNEQFF.

The V and J genes are TRBV25-1 and TRBJ1-4, with 8 bases that match TRBD1. Trimming took 4 bases from V and 7 from J; bases not matched to a gene: 5. CDR1 and CDR2 from the germline V gene are MGHDK and SYGVNS. The CDR3 runs to 14 residues. CDR3: CASSAAGTGEKLFF. CDR3 DNA sequence: TGTGCCAGCAGTGCTGCCGGGACAGGTGAAAAACTGTTTTTT.

The gene calls are TRBV7-8 and TRBJ2-3; 12 nucleotides match TRBD2. CDR3 length: 19 residues. Per germline, CDR1 SGHVS and CDR2 FQNEAQ. V was pared by 5 bases and J by 4 bases, with 16 bases of the junction left unmatched. The CDR3, as DNA: TGTGCCAGCAGCCTCCGGCCTAGCGGGGGGGCCTCTGTTTCAGATACGCAGTATTTT. This translates into CASSLRPSGGASVSDTQYF.

The V and J genes are TRBV4-1 and TRBJ1-5, with 9 bases matching TRBD1. There are 22 residues in the CDR3. Germline V lookup: CDR1 MGHRA, CDR2 YSYEKL. Trimming at V came to 1 base and at J to 2 bases, leaving 21 bases not matched to a gene. The CDR3 loop reads CASSQVFPLGDRVPRGNQPQHF. CDR3 in DNA: TGCGCCAGCAGCCAAGTTTTTCCTTTGGGGGACAGGGTCCCTAGGGGCAATCAGCCCCAGCATTTT.

The chain has TRBV6-5 and TRBJ2-1; 8 nucleotides match TRBD2. After removal of 6 bases from V and 7 bases from J, the junction contained 11 bases not matched to a gene. The CDR3 loop spans 15 amino acids. In germline, CDR1 is MNHEY, CDR2 SVGAGI. DNA for the CDR3: TGTGCCAGCAGCCCCCGGGGGGGATCGAGGAATGAGCAGTTCTTC. Translated, it gives CASSPRGGSRNEQFF.

This chain uses TRBV7-2 with TRBJ1-2; tentative D call: TRBD1 (6 bases). The V gene lost 5 bases and the J gene lost 4 bases, with 20 bases spanning the gap. The CDR3 loop spans 16 amino acids. In germline, CDR1 is SGHTA, CDR2 FQGNSA. The DNA of the CDR3 is TGTGCCAGCAGCCTCCCAAAGGGGGTTTTGGGCTATGGCTACACCTTC. This translates into CASSLPKGVLGYGYTF.

V gene TRBV2 combines with J gene TRBJ2-5; 10 positions match TRBD1. Germline V gene sequence: CDR1 SNHLY, CDR2 FYNNEI. V trimming: 3 bases; J trimming: 6 bases; junction bases outside the gene matches: 13. This CDR3 is 17 amino acids long. Written as DNA, the CDR3 is TGTGCCAGCAGTGAGGCGACAGGGGGCGCACGACGGAAGACCCAGTACTTC. It specifies CASSEATGGARRKTQYF.

This clone appeared once. V usage is TRBV9 and J usage is TRBJ2-3, with D perhaps matching TRBD2 (5 bases). Germline loops: CDR1 SGDLS, CDR2 YYNGEE. The length of the CDR3 is 17 residues. V gave up 0 bases and J gave up 1 base, with 15 bases separating them. The CDR3 loop is CASSVATRTGGTDTQYF. Here the CDR3 DNA reads TGTGCCAGCAGCGTAGCTACTCGGACTGGGGGCACAGATACGCAGTATTTT.

This chain's CDR3 is CASSGQGMIEKLFF. Here the CDR3 DNA reads TGTGCCAGCAGTGGGCAGGGGATGATTGAAAAACTGTTTTTT. The chain couples TRBV2 to TRBJ1-4; TRBD1 might be the D (6 bases). V lost 4 bases and J lost 7, with 13 bases in between. The CDR3 covers 14 residues. Germline V gene lookup returns CDR1 SNHLY and CDR2 FYNNEI.

Here the CDR3 reads CASSFQGGRDTQYF. The CDR3 nucleotides are TGTGCCAGCAGCTTCCAGGGCGGACGGGATACGCAGTATTTT. The chain employs TRBV7-9 and TRBJ2-3; tentative D call: TRBD1 (5 bases). Trimming pared 3 bases from V and 6 bases from J, leaving 13 bases between. This CDR3 has 14 amino acids. Germline-derived CDR1 and CDR2 are SEHNR and FQNEAQ (reference sequence).

The chain carries TRBV5-1 and TRBJ2-7; 8 bases are shared with TRBD1. The CDR3 consists of 15 residues. The trim removed 4 bases at V and 0 bases at J, leaving 6 bases unmatched. Germline CDR1 reads SGHRS; CDR2 reads YFSETQ. CDR3 in DNA: TGCGCCAGCAGCACAAGGACAGGGAGCTCCTACGAGCAGTACTTC. This gives the protein CASSTRTGSSYEQYF.

This clone was seen only once. The chain couples TRBV18 to TRBJ2-7; 8 nucleotides match TRBD1. This CDR3 region has 14 residues. Germline V CDR1 and CDR2: KGHSH, LQKENI. V lost 3 bases to trimming and J lost 2 bases; unmatched junction nucleotides: 3. This CDR3 is CASSPGQVTYEQYF. The CDR3, as DNA: TGTGCCAGCTCACCGGGACAGGTAACCTACGAGCAGTACTTC.

This clone was seen once. V and J are TRBV27 and TRBJ1-2; D might be TRBD1 (6 bases). CDR1 and CDR2 (germline): MNHEY, SMNVEV (reference sequence). Trimming cost V 6 bases and J 4 bases, with 15 bases left between them. CDR3 length equals 14 residues. CDR3 nucleotides: TGTGCCAGCAGGATCTCCGGACAGCGCTATGGCTACACCTTC. Translation: CASRISGQRYGYTF.

This chain links TRBV7-2 with TRBJ1-1; D is undetermined. The CDR3 totals 13 residues. V dropped 2 bases and J dropped 3 bases, with 7 bases sitting between them. Germline V gene sequence: CDR1 SGHTA, CDR2 FQGNSA. The CDR3 DNA reads as TGTGCCAGCAGCTTAATCTTAGACACTGAAGCTTTCTTT. Its protein product is CASSLILDTEAFF.

The chain uses TRBV5-1 and TRBJ1-1, with D uncertain. The germline CDR1 and CDR2 sequences are SGHRS and YFSETQ. V lost 0 bases to trimming and J lost 1 base, with 10 bases between them. The CDR3 spans 15 residues. CDR3 nucleotide sequence: TGCGCCAGCAGCTTGGTCGCGGGGTCGAACACTGAAGCTTTCTTT. It yields the protein CASSLVAGSNTEAFF.

This chain links TRBV28 with TRBJ2-7, with 7 bases lining up with TRBD2. This CDR3 comprises 12 residues. V lost 7 bases and J lost 3; bases outside the gene matches: 3. Germline CDR1 reads MDHEN; CDR2 reads SYDVKM. The CDR3 DNA sequence: TGTGCCAGCAAAGGGACTATCTACGAGCAGTACTTC. Its translation: CASKGTIYEQYF.

This clone turned up a few times. The chain is built from TRBV30 and TRBJ1-1; D is possibly TRBD1 (6 bases). This CDR3 spans 12 amino acids. Trimming pared 4 bases from V and 0 bases from J, leaving 6 bases between. Per germline, CDR1 GTSNPN and CDR2 SVGIG (reference sequence). The CDR3 spells CAWTGVNTEAFF. DNA of the CDR3: TGTGCCTGGACAGGGGTGAACACTGAAGCTTTCTTT.

The V call is TRBV5-1, the J call TRBJ1-1, with D unclear. V lost 7 bases to trimming and J lost 4 bases, with 14 bases between them. This CDR3 contains 13 residues. The germline V gene encodes CDR1 SGHRS and CDR2 YFSETQ. Here the CDR3 reads CASAAASRTEAFF. DNA of the CDR3: TGCGCCAGCGCGGCAGCCAGCCGCACTGAAGCTTTCTTT.